What follows describes a single T cell receptor beta chain. What it binds is unknown. Through a sample-barcoded 5' primer and a J-beta primer mix, a second PCR was run for 7 to 11 cycles. A minimum of 2.5 million CDR3-containing paired-end reads was obtained for each sample. TCRdb re-called the 5' RACE reads through MiXCR, storing one row per CDR3 protein. The data show 1.8 million or so distinct CDR3 sequences, with roughly 43% seen just once and 23% held by the top ten. This entry is derived from a study of blood T cells in healthy people across ages. The CDR3 length is 14 residues. Germline CDR1 and CDR2: SEHNR and FQNEAQ (reference sequence). With 6 bases clipped from V and 5 bases from J, the junction kept 9 bases outside the gene matches. Points from the study as a whole: The fall in TCR beta diversity per million T cells was roughly linear with age.

Sequenced: blood. The sequence derives from a human donor in good health. J is TRBJ2-5 and V is TRBV7-9; the match to TRBD1 covers 7 bases. The CDR3: CASRRRTGYETQYF. CDR3 in DNA: TGTGCCAGCAGGCGTAGGACAGGCTATGAGACCCAGTACTTC.